The 24 T cell receptor beta chains listed next were all sequenced from one sample in a study of identical twins. TCRdb processed the 5' RACE reads anew with MiXCR; each CDR3 protein has one entry. The table has approximately 890,000 distinct CDR3 sequences, roughly 12% seen once. These same records also appear under a second study, on yellow fever vaccine responses in identical twins.

Sample: PBMCs. Source of these receptors: a woman aged 18-29 years in good health.

This clonotype has more than one count but fewer than ten. The CDR3 loop is CASSLEGVSSVSGELFF. The CDR3, as DNA: TGTGCCAGCAGCTTAGAGGGGGTTTCCTCCGTTTCCGGGGAGCTGTTTTTT. The genes are TRBV7-6 and TRBJ2-2; tentatively, D is TRBD1 (6 bases). This CDR3 contains 17 residues. Germline V gene sequence: CDR1 SGHVS, CDR2 FNYEAQ. Deletions cut 1 base from V and 6 bases from J, with 18 bases between.

This chain links TRBV6-5 with TRBJ1-3; D not resolved. This CDR3 is 14 amino acids long. Germline CDR1 and CDR2: MNHEY and SVGAGI. V lost 0 bases to trimming and J lost 1 base, with 4 bases between them. CDR3 protein: CASSYSISGNTIYF. CDR3 nucleotides: TGTGCCAGCAGTTACTCCATATCTGGAAACACCATATATTTT.

V usage is TRBV5-4 and J usage is TRBJ1-2; D call uncertain. Germline V CDR1 and CDR2: SGHNT, YYREEE (reference sequence). V lost 5 bases to trimming and J lost 0 bases, with 14 bases between them. The length of the CDR3 is 15 residues. CDR3 sequence reads: CASSTNRLANYGYTF. The DNA for the CDR3 is TGTGCCAGCAGTACGAATCGTTTAGCTAACTATGGCTACACCTTC.

Only a few counts were recorded for this clonotype. The chain uses TRBV5-5 and TRBJ2-3; D is perhaps TRBD2 (5 bases). CDR3 length: 18 amino acids. V was pared by 1 base and J by 2 bases, with 20 bases between. CDR1 is SGHKS and CDR2 is YYEKEE in the germline V gene (reference sequence). The DNA of the CDR3 is TGTGCCAGCAGCTTGAGTCTCAGTGCCCGGGGATCCACAGATACGCAGTATTTT. Amino acids: CASSLSLSARGSTDTQYF.

V gene TRBV6-1 combines with J gene TRBJ2-3; 10 bases line up with TRBD2. This CDR3 contains 15 residues. Per germline, CDR1 MNHNS and CDR2 SASEGT. V lost 5 bases, J lost 4 bases, and 6 bases stayed unmatched. The CDR3 spells CASSRSGTSADTQYF. The CDR3 DNA sequence: TGTGCCAGCAGTCGCTCCGGGACTAGCGCAGATACGCAGTATTTT.

Comment on this clonotype: The conserved final phenylalanine or tryptophan is absent from the CDR3, which likely points to a read error. The CDR3 sequence is CASSSTGGVQPQHL. The DNA of the CDR3 is TGTGCCAGCAGCTCAACCGGCGGGGTTCAGCCCCAGCATCTT. The chain combines TRBV7-9 with TRBJ1-5; D is unclear. The length of the CDR3 is 14 residues. Deletions cut 4 bases from V and 6 bases from J, with 13 bases between. From germline, CDR1 is SEHNR and CDR2 FQNEAQ (reference sequence).

This clonotype has a handful of counts. The chain is built from TRBV7-9 and TRBJ2-3; TRBD2 might be the D (6 bases). The V end was cut by 3 bases, the J end by 0 bases, with 10 bases between. Germline V lookup: CDR1 SEHNR, CDR2 FQNEAQ (reference sequence). This CDR3 has 15 residues. CDR3 protein: CASSFREPSTDTQYF. The CDR3 nucleotides read TGTGCCAGCAGCTTCCGGGAGCCTAGCACAGATACGCAGTATTTT.

This clonotype was found many times. CDR3 sequence (DNA): TGTGCCAGCAGCCAAGATTCGGCGGGGGGGGGAGATACGCAGTATTTT. Translating it yields CASSQDSAGGGDTQYF. The chain recombines TRBV4-2 with TRBJ2-3; 9 nucleotides align to TRBD2. Germline CDR1 reads LGHNA; CDR2 reads YNFKEQ. Unmatched junction bases numbered 6, after V lost 0 bases and J lost 5 bases. This CDR3 is built from 16 residues.

The CDR3 DNA reads as TGCAGTGCTAGAGAGGTTAGGGGGGCCTACGAGCAGTACGTC. Its protein product is CSAREVRGAYEQYV. V gene TRBV20-1 combines with J gene TRBJ2-7, with D tentatively TRBD1 or TRBD2 (6 bases each). The V end lost 0 bases, the J end lost 2 bases, and 11 bases lay between the germline ends. Germline V CDR1 and CDR2: DFQATT, SNEGSKA (reference sequence). This CDR3 contains 14 residues.

The chain recombines TRBV20-1 with TRBJ2-3; D is perhaps TRBD1 or TRBD2 (5 bases each). Germline V lookup: CDR1 DFQATT, CDR2 SNEGSKA (reference sequence). The CDR3 is made up of 12 amino acids. The germline V and J ends were trimmed by 6 bases and 8 bases, with 15 bases remaining between them. The CDR3 nucleotides are TGCAGTGCAGGGGACGCACAGAGTACGCAGTATTTT. Its protein product is CSAGDAQSTQYF.

This clonotype turned up a few times. V gene TRBV4-1 combines with J gene TRBJ2-1; 10 bases agree with TRBD2. Germline V gene data show CDR1 as MGHRA and CDR2 as YSYEKL. The CDR3 is 15 residues long. Trimming removed 5 bases from V and 6 bases from J; junction bases left unmatched: 7. The CDR3 bases are TGCGCCAGCAGCTTAACTAGCGGGACCTTCAATGAGCAGTTCTTC. This gives the protein CASSLTSGTFNEQFF.

This clonotype was seen more than once but under ten times. The chain employs TRBV24-1 and TRBJ2-5; the D call may be TRBD1 or TRBD2 (5 bases each). The CDR3 sequence is 15 residues long. Trimming removed 2 bases at V and 2 bases at J, with 11 bases between. Germline V gene lookup returns CDR1 KGHDR and CDR2 SFDVKD. DNA for the CDR3: TGTGCCACCAGTGATTCCCGGGGCAGACAAGAGACCCAGTACTTC. It yields the protein CATSDSRGRQETQYF.

Here the CDR3 reads CASSEDGTYYEQYV. In nucleotides, the CDR3 is TGTGCCAGCAGTGAAGACGGAACCTACTACGAGCAGTACGTC. This chain links TRBV25-1 with TRBJ2-7; D is unresolved. Trimming took 2 bases from V and 3 from J, leaving 11 bases between them. The CDR3 has 14 amino acids. The germline V gene has CDR1 MGHDK and CDR2 SYGVNS.

The V and J genes are TRBV10-3 and TRBJ2-5, with unresolved D. V lost 2 bases and J lost 0, with 7 bases in between. Germline lookup yields CDR1 ENHRY and CDR2 SYGVKD. The CDR3 runs 14 residues. The DNA for the CDR3 is TGTGCCATCAGTGAGGGAGCTAACCAAGAGACCCAGTACTTC. Its protein is CAISEGANQETQYF.

This clonotype was counted at least ten times. V usage is TRBV12-3 or TRBV12-4 and J usage is TRBJ1-3; D uncertain. This CDR3 is built from 14 residues. V gave up 6 bases and J gave up 3 bases, with 12 bases separating them. The CDR3 DNA reads as TGTGCCAGCAGCCCTTGGCCGTTTGGAAACACCATATATTTT. This sequence encodes CASSPWPFGNTIYF.

The chain uses TRBV6-5 and TRBJ2-1; 9 bases fit TRBD2. J was trimmed by 4 bases and V by 4 bases; bases with no gene match: 11. CDR3 size: 17 residues. Germline CDR1 is MNHEY and CDR2 is SVGAGI. The CDR3 reads CASSSEHLAGTYNEQFF. DNA of the CDR3: TGTGCCAGCAGTTCCGAACATCTAGCGGGGACATACAATGAGCAGTTCTTC.

The chain employs TRBV5-1 and TRBJ2-1; 8 nucleotides agree with TRBD2. Germline loops: CDR1 SGHRS, CDR2 YFSETQ. The CDR3 covers 17 residues. Trimming took 0 bases from V and 4 from J; bases not matched to a gene: 9. This CDR3 is CASSLVVAGTPYNEQFF. The CDR3 nucleotides are TGCGCCAGCAGCTTGGTAGTAGCGGGGACCCCATACAATGAGCAGTTCTTC.

Worth noting for this clonotype: One end of the junction fails to match germline, which may point to a read error. V gene TRBV20-1 combines with J gene TRBJ2-4, with D tentatively TRBD1 (5 bases). CDR1 DFQATT and CDR2 SNEGSKA come from the germline V gene (reference sequence). This CDR3 spans 16 amino acids. The CDR3 region has the DNA TGCTGTGCTAGAGCAGGGTTACAGACGGCCAAAAACATTCAGTACTTC. Encoded protein: CCARAGLQTAKNIQYF.

This clonotype was seen ten or more times. The V call is TRBV10-3, the J call TRBJ1-2; the match to TRBD1 covers 7 bases. The V segment lost 6 bases and the J segment 7 bases; nucleotides outside the gene matches: 11. Germline values: CDR1 ENHRY, CDR2 SYGVKD. The CDR3 is 14 residues long. Written as DNA, the CDR3 is TGTGCCATCAGACAGGGACAGCGAGGGACTGGCTACACCTTC. Its translation: CAIRQGQRGTGYTF.

This clonotype occurred many times. This chain's CDR3 is CASSSGLGDRGLNEQFF. The CDR3 DNA reads as TGTGCCAGCAGTTCAGGATTAGGGGACAGGGGACTCAATGAGCAGTTCTTC. This chain connects TRBV6-2 or TRBV6-3 to TRBJ2-1; 10 bases line up with TRBD1. This CDR3 spans 17 amino acids. V gave up 4 bases and J gave up 6 bases; unmatched junction bases: 12. Germline V gene sequence: CDR1 MNHEY, CDR2 SVGEGT.

This clonotype was seen a handful of times. The rearrangement uses TRBV5-5 and TRBJ2-7, with D possibly being TRBD2 (6 bases). The germline V and J ends were trimmed by 4 bases and 3 bases, with 17 bases remaining between them. This CDR3 comprises 15 residues. Germline values: CDR1 SGHKS, CDR2 YYEKEE (reference sequence). This CDR3 is CASSIISGQNYEQYF. The CDR3 coding sequence is TGTGCCAGCAGCATCATTAGCGGCCAAAACTACGAGCAGTACTTC. Variable domain in full (rest from reference TRBV5-5 and TRBJ2-7): DAGVTQSPTHLIKTRGQQVTLRCSPISGHKSVSWYQQVLGQGPQFIFQYYEKEERGRGNFPDRFSARQFPNYSSELNVNALLLGDSALYLCASSIISGQNYEQYFGPGTRLTVT.

There are a few counts of this clonotype. The chain is built from TRBV19 and TRBJ2-5, with D hard to call. V shed 2 bases and J shed 0 bases, with 7 bases lying between them. The germline V gene encodes CDR1 LNHDA and CDR2 SQIVND (reference sequence). This CDR3 is 14 amino acids long. Here the CDR3 reads CASSISRDQETQYF. The CDR3 DNA is TGTGCCAGTAGTATATCACGAGACCAAGAGACCCAGTACTTC.

The chain couples TRBV10-3 to TRBJ1-1, with D unclear. Trimming took 0 bases from V and 1 from J, leaving 9 bases between them. There are 15 residues in the CDR3. Germline values: CDR1 ENHRY, CDR2 SYGVKD. The CDR3 region is CAISESPAGNTEAFF. The CDR3 DNA sequence: TGTGCCATCAGTGAGTCCCCGGCGGGGAACACTGAAGCTTTCTTT.

V gene TRBV4-2 combines with J gene TRBJ2-7; TRBD2 might be the D (6 bases). Germline V CDR1 and CDR2: LGHNA, YNFKEQ. CDR3 length equals 15 residues. Trimming shortened V by 0 bases and J by 2 bases, and 11 bases separated the two germline ends. The CDR3 loop is CASSQDWDSPYEQYF. CDR3 DNA sequence: TGTGCCAGCAGCCAAGATTGGGACTCGCCCTACGAGCAGTACTTC.